The next 24 T cell receptor beta chains were all read from a single sample in a study of blood T cell repertoires in COVID-19. TCRdb's copy holds only in-frame clones and misses some; the assay was immunoSEQ multiplex PCR. The sample lists some 290,000 clones; less than 90% were seen once. Sequenced input: peripheral blood. These receptors all come from a man aged 60 to 75 who had recovered from COVID-19.

CDR3 sequence: CASSPARTGRNQPQHF. The CDR3 DNA follows: TGTGCCAGCAGCCCGGCCCGGACAGGCCGCAATCAGCCCCAGCATTTT. This chain links TRBV7-9 with TRBJ1-5; 7 bases fit TRBD1. From germline, CDR1 is SEHNR and CDR2 FQNEAQ (reference sequence). This CDR3 region has 16 residues. V dropped 5 bases and J dropped 2; count of bases not matched to a gene: 9.

J is TRBJ2-3 and V is TRBV7-2; 8 bases map to TRBD2. Germline V gives CDR1 SGHTA, CDR2 FQGNSA. The CDR3 covers 18 residues. V lost 1 base, J lost 0 bases, and 9 bases stayed unmatched. This CDR3 is CASSLVASGPISTDTQYF. In DNA, the CDR3 is TGTGCCAGCAGCTTAGTGGCTAGCGGGCCAATTAGCACAGATACGCAGTATTTT.

This chain joins TRBV6-6 and TRBJ1-5, with a weak D call TRBD1 (6 bases). Trimming stripped 5 bases from V and 2 bases from J, with 13 bases between. Germline V gene sequence: CDR1 MNHNY, CDR2 SVGAGI (reference sequence). The CDR3 has 15 residues. The CDR3 protein is CASSGGGPGNQPQHF. The CDR3 DNA reads as TGTGCCAGCAGTGGGGGGGGGCCCGGCAATCAGCCCCAGCATTTT.

The rearrangement uses TRBV28 and TRBJ1-2; 8 bases align to TRBD1. The CDR3 runs to 16 residues. V lost 2 bases and J lost 0; bases outside the gene matches: 5. The V gene's germline CDR1 is MDHEN and CDR2 SYDVKM. This CDR3 reads CASSLSDRGANYGYTF. The CDR3 coding sequence is TGTGCCAGCAGTTTAAGCGACAGGGGCGCTAACTATGGCTACACCTTC.

The rearrangement links TRBV5-4 to TRBJ2-7; D perhaps matches TRBD2 (6 bases). V lost 5 bases, J lost 5 bases, and 14 bases lay in between. The CDR3 has 13 residues. Per the germline V gene, CDR1 is SGHNT and CDR2 is YYREEE (reference sequence). The CDR3 DNA is TGTGCCAGCAGGGGGCGGGGAGACGACGAGCAGTACTTC. This encodes CASRGRGDDEQYF.

The J gene is TRBJ1-2, the V gene TRBV28; no firm D call. Germline V lookup: CDR1 MDHEN, CDR2 SYDVKM. The CDR3 is 15 residues long. V was trimmed by 1 base and J by 8 bases, leaving 17 bases between them. CDR3 DNA: TGTGCCAGCAGTTTATCCCGACTCGGTTCTGGGGGCTACACCTTC. It translates to CASSLSRLGSGGYTF.

In its sample, this clone was seen a few times. The chain has TRBV28 and TRBJ1-5; TRBD1 agrees at 7 bases. Trimming at V came to 2 bases and at J to 4 bases, leaving 5 bases not matched to a gene. Germline-derived CDR1 and CDR2 are MDHEN and SYDVKM. The CDR3 length is 15 residues. CDR3: CASSLLNRGNQPQHF. The CDR3 DNA follows: TGTGCCAGCAGTTTACTAAACAGGGGAAATCAGCCCCAGCATTTT.

The CDR3 sequence is CASIGTSGTHEQFF. The CDR3 nucleotides read TGCGCCAGCATCGGGACTAGCGGGACCCATGAGCAGTTCTTC. This chain links TRBV10-1 with TRBJ2-1; 13 nucleotides match TRBD2. The CDR3 totals 14 residues. Germline loops: CDR1 WNHNN, CDR2 SYGVQD (reference sequence). Unmatched junction bases numbered 5, after V lost 7 bases and J lost 8 bases.

CDR3: CASSPVPNTEAFF. The CDR3 nucleotides read TGTGCCAGCAGTCCCGTCCCGAACACTGAAGCTTTCTTT. This sequence joins TRBV6-5 and TRBJ1-1; D is undetermined. CDR3 length: 13 amino acids. V was cut by 5 bases and J by 1 base, with 8 bases left in between. The V gene's germline CDR1 is MNHEY and CDR2 SVGAGI.

This clone has just one count. The rearrangement joins TRBV4-1 to TRBJ2-4; 10 nucleotides line up with TRBD1. V dropped 5 bases and J dropped 0; count of bases not matched to a gene: 10. From germline, CDR1 is MGHRA and CDR2 YSYEKL. CDR3 size: 18 residues. The CDR3 nucleotides read TGCGCCAGCAGCTATGGACAGGGGGAAACCCTAGCCAAAAACATTCAGTACTTC. It specifies CASSYGQGETLAKNIQYF.

The chain recombines TRBV7-2 with TRBJ2-2, with D perhaps TRBD1 (6 bases). The germline V and J ends were trimmed by 1 base and 5 bases, with 14 bases remaining between them. From germline, CDR1 is SGHTA and CDR2 FQGNSA. CDR3 length: 16 residues. DNA of the CDR3: TGTGCCAGCAGCTTAGTTCAGGGGTTGAGGACCGGGGAGCTGTTTTTT. The encoded protein is CASSLVQGLRTGELFF. Based on the CDR3 plus reference TRBV7-2 and TRBJ2-2, the full variable domain is GAGVSQSPSNKVTEKGKDVELRCDPISGHTALYWYRQSLGQGLEFLIYFQGNSAPDKSGLPSDRFSAERTGGSVSTLTIQRTQQEDSAVYLCASSLVQGLRTGELFFGEGSRLTVL.

This sequence joins TRBV20-1 and TRBJ1-2; 7 nucleotides match TRBD1. The CDR3 extends over 13 amino acids. V trimming: 3 bases; J trimming: 2 bases; junction bases outside the gene matches: 3. Germline CDR1 reads DFQATT; CDR2 reads SNEGSKA (reference sequence). The CDR3 reads CSASHRGNYGYTF. DNA for the CDR3: TGCAGTGCTAGTCACAGGGGAAACTATGGCTACACCTTC.

This sequence joins TRBV11-1 and TRBJ1-1, with TRBD1 matching over 7 bases. V trimming: 6 bases; J trimming: 4 bases; junction bases outside the gene matches: 5. Germline loops: CDR1 SGHAT, CDR2 FQDESV (reference sequence). CDR3 length equals 13 residues. The chain's CDR3 is CASSSTGATEAFF. The CDR3 nucleotides read TGTGCCAGCAGTTCAACAGGGGCCACTGAAGCTTTCTTT.

This chain connects TRBV7-6 to TRBJ1-1, with 9 bases aligning to TRBD1. The germline gives CDR1 SGHVS, CDR2 FNYEAQ. V lost 5 bases to trimming and J lost 1 base; unmatched junction nucleotides: 5. The CDR3 is 15 residues long. CDR3 nucleotide sequence: TGTGCCAGCAGCCTCGGACAGGGGTGGAACACTGAAGCTTTCTTT. The encoded protein is CASSLGQGWNTEAFF.

The J gene is TRBJ2-1, the V gene TRBV5-1, with TRBD2 as a possible D gene (6 bases). V lost 3 bases and J lost 8, with 12 bases in between. Germline V gene sequence: CDR1 SGHRS, CDR2 YFSETQ. CDR3 length: 13 residues. In DNA form, the CDR3 reads TGCGCCAGCAGCTCACTAGCCTCGGATGAGCAGTTCTTC. It yields the protein CASSSLASDEQFF.

This sequence joins TRBV4-1 and TRBJ1-5; 7 nucleotides agree with TRBD1. Germline values: CDR1 MGHRA, CDR2 YSYEKL. The V and J ends lost 3 bases and 9 bases, in that order; junction bases with no gene match: 14. This CDR3 spans 16 amino acids. CDR3 bases: TGCGCCAGCAGCCATGAACCCGGGACAGTGAGTAGGCCCCAGCATTTT. It translates to CASSHEPGTVSRPQHF.

This clone was detected only once. The gene calls are TRBV2 and TRBJ1-1; D unclear. V dropped 9 bases and J dropped 8 bases, with 13 bases sitting between them. The germline gives CDR1 SNHLY, CDR2 FYNNEI. The CDR3 contains 11 residues. As DNA, the CDR3 is TGTGCCAGTAGATCGGCGGGGGAAGCTTTCTTT. It encodes CASRSAGEAFF.

This chain connects TRBV7-2 to TRBJ2-7; D remains ambiguous. The V end lost 5 bases, the J end lost 7 bases, and 9 bases lay between the germline ends. The CDR3 length is 11 residues. Germline V lookup: CDR1 SGHTA, CDR2 FQGNSA. The DNA for the CDR3 is TGTGCCAGCAGCCCCCACGGGGAGCAGTACTTC. It specifies CASSPHGEQYF.

The chain has TRBV5-1 and TRBJ2-7; TRBD1 aligns across 7 bases. With V trimmed by 4 bases and J by 2 bases, 3 bases remained unmatched. The CDR3 loop spans 13 amino acids. The germline V gene encodes CDR1 SGHRS and CDR2 YFSETQ. CDR3 DNA: TGCGCCAGCAGCCGGGACAGCACCTACGAGCAGTACTTC. Protein sequence: CASSRDSTYEQYF.

This chain uses TRBV3-1 (or the pseudogene TRBV3-2) with TRBJ2-4; tentative D call: TRBD1 (6 bases). Germline values: CDR1 LGHDT, CDR2 YNNKEL (reference sequence). V lost 4 bases and J lost 7, with 11 bases in between. The length of the CDR3 is 13 residues. The CDR3 loop is CASSRRQDNIQYF. For the CDR3, the DNA is TGTGCCAGCAGCCGACGACAGGACAACATTCAGTACTTC.

This clone has only one observation. The chain combines TRBV7-9 with TRBJ2-7; unclear D gene. With 2 bases removed from V and 6 bases from J, the gap between germline ends came to 11 bases. The germline CDR1 and CDR2 sequences are SEHNR and FQNEAQ (reference sequence). The CDR3 is 13 residues long. The CDR3 region is CASSLTQLGEQYF. The DNA for the CDR3 is TGTGCCAGCAGCTTAACACAGCTCGGCGAGCAGTACTTC.

The chain employs TRBV6-6 and TRBJ2-7; 8 bases are a match to TRBD1. Unmatched junction bases numbered 15, after V lost 5 bases and J lost 3 bases. This CDR3 has 17 residues. Germline assignment: CDR1 MNHNY and CDR2 SVGAGI (reference sequence). The CDR3 here is CASSQSGGRAGVYEQYF. CDR3 nucleotides: TGTGCCAGCAGTCAATCAGGGGGCAGGGCCGGAGTCTACGAGCAGTACTTC.

The chain has TRBV6-5 and TRBJ1-2, with D possibly being TRBD1 (6 bases). Looked up from germline, CDR1 is MNHEY and CDR2 is SVGAGI. The V gene lost 5 bases and the J gene lost 5 bases, with 15 bases spanning the gap. CDR3 length equals 14 residues. CDR3 nucleotide sequence: TGTGCCAGCAGTCCTAGCGGGGGGCTTTATGGCTACACCTTC. This sequence encodes CASSPSGGLYGYTF.

CDR3 residues: CASNPLFGTVANTGELFF. DNA for the CDR3: TGTGCCAGCAACCCGTTGTTCGGGACAGTCGCGAACACCGGGGAGCTGTTTTTT. This chain joins TRBV27 and TRBJ2-2; 7 bases align to TRBD1. V shed 7 bases and J 0 bases; nucleotides not matched to a gene: 14. The CDR3 runs 18 residues. Germline lookup yields CDR1 MNHEY and CDR2 SMNVEV (reference sequence).